The 22 T cell receptor beta chains below all came from one sample that was sequenced in a study of blood T cell repertoires in COVID-19. TCRdb's table, derived via immunoSEQ multiplex PCR, lists solely in-frame clones and lacks some. Of 350,000 to 450,000 clones listed, 85% to 90% are singletons. The source material was PBMCs or T cells enriched from blood (not recorded which). These receptors were collected from a young man who had recovered from COVID-19.

The rearrangement joins TRBV25-1 to TRBJ1-1, with D perhaps matching TRBD1 (6 bases). Trimming stripped 4 bases from V and 11 bases from J, with 14 bases between. Per the germline V gene, CDR1 is MGHDK and CDR2 is SYGVNS. The CDR3 length is 12 residues. CDR3 residues: CASSGEQGLAFF. The CDR3 DNA reads as TGTGCCAGCAGTGGAGAGCAGGGGCTGGCTTTCTTT.

The CDR3 region is CASSFSRLGEQYF. The CDR3 region has the DNA TGTGCCAGCAGTTTCAGCAGGCTCGGCGAGCAGTACTTC. The gene calls are TRBV27 and TRBJ2-7; D unclear. Trimming cost V 3 bases and J 6 bases, with 12 bases left between them. The CDR3 has 13 residues. Germline CDR1 reads MNHEY; CDR2 reads SMNVEV (reference sequence).

This clone was seen many times. V gene TRBV7-3 combines with J gene TRBJ2-1; 14 bases map to TRBD2. Germline V gene lookup returns CDR1 SGHTA and CDR2 FQGTGA. The CDR3 sequence is 16 residues long. J lost 6 bases, V lost 5 bases, and 6 bases had no gene match. CDR3 DNA: TGTGCCAGCAGCCCTGCTGGACTAGCGGGAGGCAATGAGCAGTTCTTC. The encoded protein is CASSPAGLAGGNEQFF.

The rearrangement joins TRBV7-9 to TRBJ2-2; D may be TRBD1 (5 bases). There are 16 residues in the CDR3. Germline assignment: CDR1 SEHNR and CDR2 FQNEAQ (reference sequence). Trimming stripped 3 bases from V and 5 bases from J, with 16 bases between. In DNA, the CDR3 is TGTGCCAGCAGCTTCGACTTACAACAGGAAACCGGGGAGCTGTTTTTT. This sequence encodes CASSFDLQQETGELFF.

J is TRBJ1-5 and V is TRBV30; TRBD1 agrees at 9 bases. The CDR3 contains 15 residues. Germline V gene sequence: CDR1 GTSNPN, CDR2 SVGIG (reference sequence). J lost 5 bases, V lost 2 bases, and 7 bases had no gene match. The CDR3 DNA is TGTGCCTGGAGTCCGGGTACAGGGGGCTATCAGCCCCAGCATTTT. Its protein product is CAWSPGTGGYQPQHF.

V and J are TRBV28 and TRBJ2-5, with 8 bases matching TRBD2. Germline V gene data show CDR1 as MDHEN and CDR2 as SYDVKM. The CDR3 loop spans 14 amino acids. J lost 5 bases, V lost 5 bases, and 7 bases had no gene match. This CDR3 is CASSISGGTETQYF. The CDR3 nucleotides are TGTGCCAGCAGTATCTCGGGGGGGACGGAGACCCAGTACTTC.

V usage is TRBV10-2 and J usage is TRBJ2-5; D is unclear. This CDR3 is built from 14 residues. Trimming left V 6 bases short and J 2 bases short, with 13 bases between. Germline V CDR1 and CDR2: WSHSY, SAAADI. Here the CDR3 DNA reads TGCGCCAGCAGGGCCGGAGAGTATCAAGAGACCCAGTACTTC. It translates to CASRAGEYQETQYF.

The V and J genes are TRBV28 and TRBJ2-5; tentative D call: TRBD1 (6 bases). The germline V gene encodes CDR1 MDHEN and CDR2 SYDVKM. This CDR3 has 15 amino acids. V was trimmed by 5 bases and J by 2 bases, leaving 15 bases between them. CDR3 in amino acids: CASSPRRDTQETQYF. The CDR3 nucleotides are TGTGCCAGCAGTCCCCGCCGGGACACTCAAGAGACCCAGTACTTC.

This chain links TRBV6-5 with TRBJ2-3, with 11 bases that match TRBD2. CDR1 and CDR2 from the germline V gene are MNHEY and SVGAGI. The CDR3 extends over 14 amino acids. J gave up 6 bases and V 6 bases, and 5 bases lay outside the gene matches. DNA of the CDR3: TGTGCCAGCAGACTAGCGGGAGCTCCGGATACGCAGTATTTT. It translates to CASRLAGAPDTQYF.

This chain links TRBV28 with TRBJ2-7; TRBD2 matches 8 bases. The J segment lost 1 base and the V segment lost 0 bases, leaving 11 bases of the junction unmatched. CDR1 and CDR2 (germline): MDHEN, SYDVKM. This CDR3 spans 18 amino acids. The CDR3 nucleotides are TGTGCCAGCAGTTTATGGATCTTCGGGGTAGCGGGATCCTACGAGCAGTACTTC. Amino acids: CASSLWIFGVAGSYEQYF.

The V call is TRBV19, the J call TRBJ1-1; TRBD1 aligns across 9 bases. The CDR3 is 16 residues long. Per germline, CDR1 LNHDA and CDR2 SQIVND (reference sequence). V lost 2 bases and J lost 2; bases outside the gene matches: 6. The DNA for the CDR3 is TGTGCCAGTAGTATAACAGGGGGCGCAGGAAACACTGAAGCTTTCTTT. This gives the protein CASSITGGAGNTEAFF.

The chain couples TRBV6-1 to TRBJ1-5; the match to TRBD1 covers 7 bases. The trim removed 0 bases at V and 0 bases at J, leaving 5 bases unmatched. There are 17 residues in the CDR3. From germline, CDR1 is MNHNS and CDR2 SASEGT. The CDR3 region is CASSEAKGAYSNQPQHF. The CDR3 DNA reads TGTGCCAGCAGTGAAGCGAAGGGGGCTTATAGCAATCAGCCCCAGCATTTT.

The rearrangement joins TRBV4-1 to TRBJ2-3; D possibly corresponds to TRBD2 (5 bases). V was cut by 4 bases and J by 0 bases, with 14 bases left in between. The CDR3 is 16 amino acids. From germline, CDR1 is MGHRA and CDR2 YSYEKL. This CDR3 reads CASSLNPPGSTDTQYF. In DNA form, the CDR3 reads TGCGCCAGCAGCCTAAATCCTCCGGGAAGCACAGATACGCAGTATTTT.

The chain joins TRBV12-5 to TRBJ1-6, with unresolved D. V lost 4 bases and J 3 bases, leaving 10 bases between the germline ends. The CDR3 extends over 15 amino acids. The germline CDR1 and CDR2 sequences are LGHNT and FRNRAP. The CDR3 nucleotides are TGTGCTAGTGGTTCCGGAGCAAGCTATAATTCACCCCTCCACTTT. Amino acid sequence: CASGSGASYNSPLHF.

The V gene is TRBV4-1, the J gene TRBJ2-1; tentatively, D is TRBD1 (6 bases). The germline V gene has CDR1 MGHRA and CDR2 YSYEKL. This CDR3 has 18 amino acids. V lost 1 base and J lost 4, with 20 bases in between. The CDR3 bases are TGCGCCAGCAGCCAAGGGGGCCTGACAGGCGGAGGATACAATGAGCAGTTCTTC. Translated: CASSQGGLTGGGYNEQFF.

J is TRBJ1-4 and V is TRBV21-1; the D call TRBD1 from the table was never checked on the DNA. TRBV21-1 is given as a pseudogene. The CDR3 consists of 14 residues. CDR3 region: CASSKRRLNEKLFF. The CDR3 DNA reads TGTGCCAGCAGCAAACGCAGGCTAAATGAAAAACTGTTTTTT.

This clone has a handful of counts. The chain couples TRBV28 to TRBJ2-2; D uncertain. The CDR3 runs 13 residues. Trimming shortened V by 9 bases and J by 2 bases, and 10 bases separated the two germline ends. Germline CDR1 and CDR2: MDHEN and SYDVKM. In DNA, the CDR3 is TGTGCCAGTTGGGCAGTCAACACCGGGGAGCTGTTTTTT. Amino acid sequence: CASWAVNTGELFF. Variable domain in full (rest from reference TRBV28 and TRBJ2-2): DVKVTQSSRYLVKRTGEKVFLECVQDMDHENMFWYRQDPGLGLRLIYFSYDVKMKEKGDIPEGYSVSREKKERFSLILESASTNQTSMYLCASWAVNTGELFFGEGSRLTVL.

This clone was picked up a small number of times. The chain carries TRBV28 and TRBJ1-2, with D uncertain. The CDR3 has 13 amino acids. Germline V gives CDR1 MDHEN, CDR2 SYDVKM. The V and J ends lost 7 bases and 8 bases respectively, with 17 bases between them. The DNA for the CDR3 is TGTGCCAGCACCCCGGACCTAGCGAGGGGCTACACCTTC. Amino acid sequence: CASTPDLARGYTF.

The gene calls are TRBV19 and TRBJ1-2; 7 bases map to TRBD1. This CDR3 has 15 residues. Germline-derived CDR1 and CDR2 are LNHDA and SQIVND (reference sequence). Trimming at V came to 3 bases and at J to 6 bases, leaving 10 bases not matched to a gene. The DNA of the CDR3 is TGTGCCAGTAGTATTCGATCGGGCAGGGGGAATGGCTACACCTTC. Translated: CASSIRSGRGNGYTF.

Only a few counts were recorded for this clone. The J gene is TRBJ2-1, the V gene TRBV5-8; 11 bases agree with TRBD1. This CDR3 spans 15 amino acids. The germline V gene encodes CDR1 SGHTS and CDR2 YDEGEE. Unmatched junction bases numbered 5, after V lost 4 bases and J lost 5 bases. The chain's CDR3 is CASSPDRGRHNEQFF. The CDR3 coding sequence is TGTGCCAGCAGCCCGGACAGGGGGCGACACAATGAGCAGTTCTTC.

The V gene is TRBV9, the J gene TRBJ2-5; TRBD2 matches at 8 bases. The J segment lost 2 bases and the V segment lost 3 bases, leaving 6 bases of the junction unmatched. The length of the CDR3 is 15 residues. CDR1 is SGDLS, CDR2 YYNGEE, per germline. The CDR3 region is CASSALAGSQETQYF. The DNA for the CDR3 is TGTGCCAGCAGCGCGTTAGCGGGGAGTCAAGAGACCCAGTACTTC.

The chain uses TRBV24-1 and TRBJ2-3; perhaps TRBD2 as D (6 bases). Trimming removed 1 base from V and 6 bases from J, with 13 bases in between. Per the germline V gene, CDR1 is KGHDR and CDR2 is SFDVKD. The CDR3 is 15 amino acids. The CDR3 sequence: CATSDLRTTMDTQYF. CDR3 DNA: TGTGCCACCAGTGATTTAAGGACTACTATGGATACGCAGTATTTT.